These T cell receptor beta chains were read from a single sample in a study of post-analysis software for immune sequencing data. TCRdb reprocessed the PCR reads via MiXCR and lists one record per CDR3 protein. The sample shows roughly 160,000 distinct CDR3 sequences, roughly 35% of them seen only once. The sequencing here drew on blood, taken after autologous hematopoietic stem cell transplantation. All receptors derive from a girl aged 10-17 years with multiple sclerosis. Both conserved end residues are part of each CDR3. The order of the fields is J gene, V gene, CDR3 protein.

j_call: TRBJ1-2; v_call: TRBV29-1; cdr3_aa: CSVAQATNYGYTF
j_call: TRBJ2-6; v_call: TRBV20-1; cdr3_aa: CSARASTSGANVLTF
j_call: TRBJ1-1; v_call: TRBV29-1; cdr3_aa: CSVEDTVGTGVNTEAFF
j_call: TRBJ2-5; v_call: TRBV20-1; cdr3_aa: CSARDRARTQQETQYF
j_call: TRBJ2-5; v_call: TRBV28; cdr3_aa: CASSFGYTETQYF
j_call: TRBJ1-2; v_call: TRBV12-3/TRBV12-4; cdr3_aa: CASSSLPGRIYTF
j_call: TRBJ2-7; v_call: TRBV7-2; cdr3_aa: CASSLYQGSSYEQYF
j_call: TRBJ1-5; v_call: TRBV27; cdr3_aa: CASSSTGEMTGGSNQPQHF
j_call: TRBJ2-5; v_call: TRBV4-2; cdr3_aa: CAGSQDPASEVKTQYF
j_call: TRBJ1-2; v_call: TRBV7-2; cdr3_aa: CASSLVQGAVYGYTF
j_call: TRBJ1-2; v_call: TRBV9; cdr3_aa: CASSVEGTDLQGYTF
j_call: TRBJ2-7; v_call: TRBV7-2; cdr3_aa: CASSLVPSGSLSYEQYF
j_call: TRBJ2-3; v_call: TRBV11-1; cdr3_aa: CASSDGTGDRPDTQYF
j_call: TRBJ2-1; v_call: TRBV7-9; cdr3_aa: CASSSSESSYNEQFF
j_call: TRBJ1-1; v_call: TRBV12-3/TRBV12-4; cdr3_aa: CASRRAENTEAFF
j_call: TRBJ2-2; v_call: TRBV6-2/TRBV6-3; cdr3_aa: CASSYSRNTGEPFF
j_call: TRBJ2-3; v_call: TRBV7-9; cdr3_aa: CASSLGYRGESDTQYF
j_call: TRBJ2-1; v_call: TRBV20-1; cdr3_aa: CSATDLFSYNEQFF
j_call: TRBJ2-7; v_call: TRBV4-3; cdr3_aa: CASSQVGGGVSEQYF
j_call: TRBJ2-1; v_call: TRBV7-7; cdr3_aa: CASSFGTGVGNEQFF
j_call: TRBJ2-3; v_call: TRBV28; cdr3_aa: CASRWGQGKTDTQYF
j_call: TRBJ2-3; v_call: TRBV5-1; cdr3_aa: CASSLADSPSTDTQYF
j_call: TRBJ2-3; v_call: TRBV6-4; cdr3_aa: CASSDSSGGGDTQYF
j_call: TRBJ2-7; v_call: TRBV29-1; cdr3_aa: CSVAVNTYEQYF
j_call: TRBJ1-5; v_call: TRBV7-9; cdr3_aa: CASSIQDGPQHF
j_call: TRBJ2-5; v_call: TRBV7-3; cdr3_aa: CASSSGTRSGPETQYF
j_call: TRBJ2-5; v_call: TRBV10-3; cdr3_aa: CAISEGGGRVYNEQYF
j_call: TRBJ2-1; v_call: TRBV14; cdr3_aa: CASSLTGGTYNEQFF
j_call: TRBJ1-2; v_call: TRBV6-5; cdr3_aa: CASRPDTRVYGYTF
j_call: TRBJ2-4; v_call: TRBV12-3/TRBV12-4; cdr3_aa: CASRGPGQRENIQYF
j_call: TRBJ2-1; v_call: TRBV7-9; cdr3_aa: CASSPPKQFF
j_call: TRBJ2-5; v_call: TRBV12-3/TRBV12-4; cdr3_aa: CASSLWLAGQETQYF
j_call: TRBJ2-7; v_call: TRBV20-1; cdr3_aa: CSAGTGQEGDLGQYF
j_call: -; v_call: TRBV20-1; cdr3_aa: CSVRSGQGLHEQYF
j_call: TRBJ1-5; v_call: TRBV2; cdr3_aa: CASRGLTQPQHF
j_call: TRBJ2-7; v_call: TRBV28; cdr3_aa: CASSLGGHWEKYF
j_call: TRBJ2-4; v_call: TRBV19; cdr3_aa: CASSRNTKNIQYF
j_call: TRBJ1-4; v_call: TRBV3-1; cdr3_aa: CASSLTSDEEELFF
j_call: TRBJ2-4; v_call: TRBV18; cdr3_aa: CASSAGTELAKNIQYF
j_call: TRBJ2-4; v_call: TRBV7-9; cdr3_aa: CASSLTTGTAKNIQYF
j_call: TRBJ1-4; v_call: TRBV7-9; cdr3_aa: CASSRSNRTTNEKLFF
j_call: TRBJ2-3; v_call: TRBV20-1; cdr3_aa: CSAFHFPGQVRESDTQYF
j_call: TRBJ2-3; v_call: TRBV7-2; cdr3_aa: CASSLEGLHTDTQYF
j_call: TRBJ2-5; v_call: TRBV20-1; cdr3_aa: CSAPSGNSQETQYF
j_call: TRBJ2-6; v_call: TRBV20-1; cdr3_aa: CSALGHRSGANVLTF
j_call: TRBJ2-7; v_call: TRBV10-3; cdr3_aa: CATGGTDYEQYF
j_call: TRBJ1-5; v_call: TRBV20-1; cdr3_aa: CSARDGGGGSNQPQHF
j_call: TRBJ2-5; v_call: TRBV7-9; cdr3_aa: CASFRGETQYF
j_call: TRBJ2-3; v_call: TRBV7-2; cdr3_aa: CASSSTPGRARDTQYF
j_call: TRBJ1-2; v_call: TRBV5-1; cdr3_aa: CASSFRDANGYTF
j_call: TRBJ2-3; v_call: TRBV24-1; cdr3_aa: CATRLGEVDTQYF
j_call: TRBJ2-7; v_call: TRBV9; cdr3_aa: CASSAGDSIYEQYF
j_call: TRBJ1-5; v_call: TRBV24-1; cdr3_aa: CATSDPTRRDGNQPQHF
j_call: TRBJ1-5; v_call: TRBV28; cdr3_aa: CASSEDRVVYQPQHF